This entry concerns a single T cell receptor beta chain. This clone was seen a single time. It lacks a known antigen. Qualities for individual bases were not recorded, and no much larger clone is one base off. The sample originates from a study of T cell responses to AZD1222 COVID-19 vaccine (dated by TCRdb to about 2021). A note on the overall study: A total of approximately 230 trial participants underwent TCR sequencing, of whom 200 to 220 received two doses of AZD1222 and roughly 25 received two doses of the MenACWY control vaccine. Trial participants were enrolled by age into 18-55, 56-69 and 70-plus year subgroups, with about 150, 27 and 61 TCR-sequenced participants respectively.

Broad study findings and their caveats: Because no samples from the day 14 peak response were available, repertoires could be characterized only after the peak T cell response. Reportedly, almost half of the unique spike-specific TCRs recognized epitopes lying outside the regions that are mutated in the B.1.351 and B.1.1.7 variants. Conclusions about previously exposed vaccinees were limited because only six AZD1222 recipients were SARS-CoV-2 seropositive at baseline. Vaccine-associated CD4 TCRs spanned the whole spike protein, with dominant responses in regions 160-218 and 743-854. After two AZD1222 doses, spike-specific TCR breadth and depth were significantly higher than at day 0 and than in MenACWY recipients. In the small 56-69-year group, the increase in depth fell short of significance, most likely because of low power. Most participants were white British and females outnumbered males, and the authors suggested that clonal diversity may have been underestimated.

What this sample's time point label stands for: about 28 days (+/-7) after the second vaccine dose. AZD1222 recipients with second doses at about 4 weeks or about 12 weeks were pooled, because spike-specific TCR depth and breadth did not differ between schedules. The vaccinee samples were drawn from two UK trials, COV001 and COV002, one of which was a single-blind randomized controlled phase 2/3 trial testing AZD1222 (ChAdOx1 nCoV-19) in healthy adults. For TCRbeta chain sequencing, PBMC samples were collected from trial participants at day 0 and at day 28 after the second dose. The CDR3 regions of human TCRbeta chains were analyzed by immunosequencing. In the source study's methods: Repertoire TCRs were matched against a reference library of SARS-CoV-2-specific TCRs generated with the MIRA antigen-specificity platform. Breadth was defined as the fraction of unique TCRs that were SARS-CoV-2-associated. Depth was defined as the fraction of total T cells that were SARS-CoV-2-associated. Using the MIRA data, each spike-specific TCR was assigned both to the spike region to which the TCR was reactive and to a CD4 or CD8 class. Log10-transformed breadth and depth values were compared by one-way ANOVA with Sidak's multiple comparisons tests. TCRdb's version of the immuneACCESS table is confined to in-frame rearrangements and falls short of the full clone set. An unresolved V gene accounts for under half of the shortfall where checked; the remainder is of unknown origin. V and J calls and clone size are those listed in that table; D and trimming were worked out from the DNA. Across this sample there are around 160,000 clones, with roughly 94% seen only once. Approximately 1.3% of the sample lies in the top ten.

At the junction V is shortened by 2 bases and J by 4 bases, with 14 bases in between. From the germline V gene, CDR1 is MNHEY and CDR2 is SVGAGI. The CDR3, cysteine through phenylalanine, is 15 amino acids long. The only DNA kept is the CDR3, 45 bases in frame from the first base. This clonotype was sampled from an adult who received the AZD1222 COVID-19 vaccine. Specimen: peripheral blood, collected 28 days after the second AZD1222 dose. The chain joins TRBV6-5 to TRBJ1-2, and the D gene may be TRBD1, 5 bases matching. The base sequence is TGTGCCAGCAGTTACGGGGCGGCCCGGTTCTATGGCTACACCTTC. Its protein product is CASSYGAARFYGYTF.